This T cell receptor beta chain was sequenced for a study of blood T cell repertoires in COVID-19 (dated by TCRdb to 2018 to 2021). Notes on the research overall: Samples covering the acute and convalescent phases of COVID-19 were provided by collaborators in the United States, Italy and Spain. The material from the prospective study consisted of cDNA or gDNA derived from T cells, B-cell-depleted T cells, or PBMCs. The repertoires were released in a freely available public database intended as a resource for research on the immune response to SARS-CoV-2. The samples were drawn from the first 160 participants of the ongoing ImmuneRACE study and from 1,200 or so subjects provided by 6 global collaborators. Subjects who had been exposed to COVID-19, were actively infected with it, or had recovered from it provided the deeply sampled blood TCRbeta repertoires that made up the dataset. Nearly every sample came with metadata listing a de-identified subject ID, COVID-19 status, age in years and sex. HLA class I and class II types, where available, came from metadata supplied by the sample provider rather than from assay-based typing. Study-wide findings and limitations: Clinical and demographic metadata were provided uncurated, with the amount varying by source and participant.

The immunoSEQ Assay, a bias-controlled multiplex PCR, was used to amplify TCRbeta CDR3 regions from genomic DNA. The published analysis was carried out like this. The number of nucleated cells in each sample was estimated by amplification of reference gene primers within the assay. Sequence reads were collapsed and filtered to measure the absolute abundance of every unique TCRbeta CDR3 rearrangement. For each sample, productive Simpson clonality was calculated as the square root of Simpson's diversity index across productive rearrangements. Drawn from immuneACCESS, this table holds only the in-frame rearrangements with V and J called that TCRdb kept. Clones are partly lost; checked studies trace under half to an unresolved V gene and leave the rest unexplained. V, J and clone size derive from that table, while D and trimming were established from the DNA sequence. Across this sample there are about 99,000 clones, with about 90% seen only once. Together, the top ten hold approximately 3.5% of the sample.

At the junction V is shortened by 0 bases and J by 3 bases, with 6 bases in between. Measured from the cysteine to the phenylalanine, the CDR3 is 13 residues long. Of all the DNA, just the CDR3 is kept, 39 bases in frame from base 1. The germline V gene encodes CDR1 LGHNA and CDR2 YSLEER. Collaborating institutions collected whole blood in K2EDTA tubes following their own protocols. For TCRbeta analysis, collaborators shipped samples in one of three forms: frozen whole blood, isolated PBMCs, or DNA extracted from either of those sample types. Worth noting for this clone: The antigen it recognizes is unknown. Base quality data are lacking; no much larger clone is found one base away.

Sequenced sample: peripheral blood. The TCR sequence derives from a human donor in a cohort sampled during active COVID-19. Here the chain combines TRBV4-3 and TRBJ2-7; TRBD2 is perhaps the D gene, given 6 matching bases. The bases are TGCGCCAGCAGCCAAGATAGCGGCTACGAGCAGTACTTC. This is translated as CASSQDSGYEQYF.